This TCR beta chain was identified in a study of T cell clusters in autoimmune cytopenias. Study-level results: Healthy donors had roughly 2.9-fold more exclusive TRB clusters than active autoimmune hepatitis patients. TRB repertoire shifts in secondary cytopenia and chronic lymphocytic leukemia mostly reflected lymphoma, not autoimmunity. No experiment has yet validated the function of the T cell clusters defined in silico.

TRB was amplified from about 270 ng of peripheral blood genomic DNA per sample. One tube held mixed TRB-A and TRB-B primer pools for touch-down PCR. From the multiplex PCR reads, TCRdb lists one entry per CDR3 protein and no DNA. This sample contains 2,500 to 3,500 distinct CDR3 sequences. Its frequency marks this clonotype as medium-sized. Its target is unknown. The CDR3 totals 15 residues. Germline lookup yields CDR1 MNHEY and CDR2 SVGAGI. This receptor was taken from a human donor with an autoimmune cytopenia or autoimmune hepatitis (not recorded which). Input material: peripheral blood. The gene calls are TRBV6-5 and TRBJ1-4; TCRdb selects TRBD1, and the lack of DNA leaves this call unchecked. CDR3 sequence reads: CASSYETGGREKLFF.